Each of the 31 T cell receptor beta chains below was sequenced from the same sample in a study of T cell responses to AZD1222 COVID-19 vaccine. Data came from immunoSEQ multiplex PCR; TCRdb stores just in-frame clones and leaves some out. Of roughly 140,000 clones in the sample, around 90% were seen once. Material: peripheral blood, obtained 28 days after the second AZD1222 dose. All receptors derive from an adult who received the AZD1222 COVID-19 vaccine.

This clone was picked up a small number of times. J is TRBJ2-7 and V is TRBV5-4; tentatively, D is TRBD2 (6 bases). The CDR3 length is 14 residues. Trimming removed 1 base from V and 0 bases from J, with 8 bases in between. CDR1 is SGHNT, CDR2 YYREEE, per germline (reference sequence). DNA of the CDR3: TGTGCCAGCAGCTTGAGACTAGACTCCTACGAGCAGTACTTC. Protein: CASSLRLDSYEQYF.

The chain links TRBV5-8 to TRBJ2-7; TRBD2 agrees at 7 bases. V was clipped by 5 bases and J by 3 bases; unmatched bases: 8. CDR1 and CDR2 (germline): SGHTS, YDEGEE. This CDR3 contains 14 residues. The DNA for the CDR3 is TGTGCCAGCAGATTGCGGGGGACCAACTACGAGCAGTACTTC. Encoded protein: CASRLRGTNYEQYF.

The CDR3 nucleotides read TGTGCCGCAACCGGGACAGGGTCATACGAGCAGTACTTC. Amino acid sequence: CAATGTGSYEQYF. The gene calls are TRBV10-3 and TRBJ2-7, with 9 positions matching TRBD1. Germline values: CDR1 ENHRY, CDR2 SYGVKD. The CDR3 has 13 amino acids. With 11 bases clipped from V and 4 bases from J, the junction kept 9 bases outside the gene matches.

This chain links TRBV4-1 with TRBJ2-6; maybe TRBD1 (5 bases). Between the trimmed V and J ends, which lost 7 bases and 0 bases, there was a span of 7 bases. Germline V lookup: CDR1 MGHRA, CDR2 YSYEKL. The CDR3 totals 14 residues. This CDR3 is CASTRGSGANVLTF. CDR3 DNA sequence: TGCGCCAGCACTAGGGGCTCTGGGGCCAACGTCCTGACTTTC.

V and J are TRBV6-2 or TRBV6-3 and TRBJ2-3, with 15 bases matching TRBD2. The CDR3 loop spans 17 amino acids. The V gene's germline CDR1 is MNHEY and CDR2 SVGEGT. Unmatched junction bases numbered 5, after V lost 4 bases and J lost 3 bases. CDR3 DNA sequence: TGTGCCAGCAGTTTACAGGGACTAGCGGGAGGAACAGATACGCAGTATTTT. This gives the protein CASSLQGLAGGTDTQYF.

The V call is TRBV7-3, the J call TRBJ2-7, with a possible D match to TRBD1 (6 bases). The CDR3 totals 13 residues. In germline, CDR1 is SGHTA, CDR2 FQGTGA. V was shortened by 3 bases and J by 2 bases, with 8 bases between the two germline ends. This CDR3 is CASSFGGPYEQYF. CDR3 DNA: TGTGCCAGCAGCTTTGGGGGCCCCTACGAGCAGTACTTC.

For the CDR3, the DNA is TGTGCCAGCTCAGTCGCTAGCGGGTTGCTTTACGAGCAGTACTTC. As protein: CASSVASGLLYEQYF. The chain is built from TRBV18 and TRBJ2-7; 8 positions match TRBD2. Germline CDR1 and CDR2: KGHSH and LQKENI. The V segment lost 5 bases and the J segment 4 bases; nucleotides outside the gene matches: 10. This CDR3 is 15 amino acids long.

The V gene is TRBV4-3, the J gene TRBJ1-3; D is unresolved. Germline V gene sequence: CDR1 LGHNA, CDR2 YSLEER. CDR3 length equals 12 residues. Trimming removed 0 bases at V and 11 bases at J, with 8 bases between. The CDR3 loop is CASSQDGYSIYF. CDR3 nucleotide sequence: TGCGCCAGCAGCCAAGATGGGTATTCCATATATTTT.

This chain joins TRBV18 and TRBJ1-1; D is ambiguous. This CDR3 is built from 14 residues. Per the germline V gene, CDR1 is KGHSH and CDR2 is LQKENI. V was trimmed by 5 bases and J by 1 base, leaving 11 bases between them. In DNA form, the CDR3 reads TGTGCCAGCTCAATAGAGGTAGGGAACACTGAAGCTTTCTTT. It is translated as CASSIEVGNTEAFF. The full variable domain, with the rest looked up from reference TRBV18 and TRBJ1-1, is NAGVMQNPRHLVRRRGQEARLRCSPMKGHSHVYWYRQLPEEGLKFMVYLQKENIIDESGMPKERFSAEFPKEGPSILRIQQVVRGDSAAYFCASSIEVGNTEAFFGQGTRLTVV.

The DNA for the CDR3 is TGTGCCAGCAGTCCCCAGATCAGAGCTAACTATGGCTACACCTTC. Amino acids: CASSPQIRANYGYTF. This chain links TRBV28 with TRBJ1-2; D call uncertain. CDR3 length: 15 amino acids. With 5 bases removed from V and 0 bases from J, the gap between germline ends came to 13 bases. Germline CDR1 reads MDHEN; CDR2 reads SYDVKM.

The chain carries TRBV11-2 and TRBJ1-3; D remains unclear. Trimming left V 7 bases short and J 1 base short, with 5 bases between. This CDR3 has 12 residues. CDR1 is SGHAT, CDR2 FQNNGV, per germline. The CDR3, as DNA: TGTGCCAGCACCCCTTCTGGAAACACCATATATTTT. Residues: CASTPSGNTIYF.

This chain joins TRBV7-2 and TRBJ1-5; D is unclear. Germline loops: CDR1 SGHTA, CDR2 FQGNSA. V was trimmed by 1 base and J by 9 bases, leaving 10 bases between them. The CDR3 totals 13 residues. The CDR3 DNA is TGTGCCAGCAGCTTAGACACCGGCGGGCCCCAGCATTTT. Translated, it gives CASSLDTGGPQHF.

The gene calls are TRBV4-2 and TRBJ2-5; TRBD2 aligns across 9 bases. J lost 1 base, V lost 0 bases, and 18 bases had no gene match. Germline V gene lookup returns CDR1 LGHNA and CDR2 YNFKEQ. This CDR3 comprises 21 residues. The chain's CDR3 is CASSQDPKGLAGTTTQETQYF. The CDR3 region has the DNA TGTGCCAGCAGCCAAGACCCAAAGGGGCTAGCGGGGACCACAACCCAAGAGACCCAGTACTTC.

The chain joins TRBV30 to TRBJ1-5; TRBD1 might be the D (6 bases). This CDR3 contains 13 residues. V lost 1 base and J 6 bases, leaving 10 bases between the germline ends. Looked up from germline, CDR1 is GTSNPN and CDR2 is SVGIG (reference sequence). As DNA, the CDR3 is TGTGCCTGGAGTGACAGGGCTGGTCAGCCCCAGCATTTT. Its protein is CAWSDRAGQPQHF.

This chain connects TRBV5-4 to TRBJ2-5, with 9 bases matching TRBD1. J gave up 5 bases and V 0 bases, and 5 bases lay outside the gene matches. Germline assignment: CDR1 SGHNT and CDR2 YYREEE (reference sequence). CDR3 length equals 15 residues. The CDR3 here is CASSLVQGAGETQYF. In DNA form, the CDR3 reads TGTGCCAGCAGCTTGGTACAGGGGGCAGGGGAGACCCAGTACTTC.

CDR3 amino acids: CASSGDRGTANEKLFF. Here the CDR3 DNA reads TGCGCCAGCAGCGGGGACAGGGGGACAGCTAATGAAAAACTGTTTTTT. The chain joins TRBV4-3 to TRBJ1-4; TRBD1 agrees at 11 bases. The germline V gene encodes CDR1 LGHNA and CDR2 YSLEER. The CDR3 runs to 16 residues. The V and J ends lost 5 bases and 3 bases, in that order; junction bases with no gene match: 5.

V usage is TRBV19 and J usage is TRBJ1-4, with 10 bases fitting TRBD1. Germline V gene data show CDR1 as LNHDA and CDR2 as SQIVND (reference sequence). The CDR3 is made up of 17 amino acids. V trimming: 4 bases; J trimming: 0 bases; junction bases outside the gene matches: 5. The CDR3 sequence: CASSRQGAGSTNEKLFF. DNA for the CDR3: TGTGCCAGTAGTAGACAGGGGGCCGGATCAACTAATGAAAAACTGTTTTTT.

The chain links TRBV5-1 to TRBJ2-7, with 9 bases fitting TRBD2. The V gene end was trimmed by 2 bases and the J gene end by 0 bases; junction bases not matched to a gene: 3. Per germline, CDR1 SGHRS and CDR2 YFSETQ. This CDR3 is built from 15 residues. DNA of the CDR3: TGCGCCAGCAGCTTTCTAGCGGGATCCTCCTACGAGCAGTACTTC. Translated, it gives CASSFLAGSSYEQYF.

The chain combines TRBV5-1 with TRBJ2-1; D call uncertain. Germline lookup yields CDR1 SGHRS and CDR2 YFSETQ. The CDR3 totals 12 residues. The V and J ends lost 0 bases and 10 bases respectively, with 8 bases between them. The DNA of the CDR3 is TGCGCCAGCAGCTTGGCTACCAGGGAGCAGTTCTTC. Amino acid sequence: CASSLATREQFF.

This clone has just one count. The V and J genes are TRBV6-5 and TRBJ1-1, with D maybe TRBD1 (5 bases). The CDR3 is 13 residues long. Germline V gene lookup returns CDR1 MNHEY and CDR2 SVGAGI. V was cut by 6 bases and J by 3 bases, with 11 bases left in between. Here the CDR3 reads CASRLQGDTEAFF. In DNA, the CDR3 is TGTGCCAGCAGACTCCAGGGAGACACTGAAGCTTTCTTT.

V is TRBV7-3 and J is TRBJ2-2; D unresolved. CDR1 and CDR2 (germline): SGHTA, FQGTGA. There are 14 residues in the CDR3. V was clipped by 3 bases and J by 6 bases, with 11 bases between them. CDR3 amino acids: CASSFGPSSGELFF. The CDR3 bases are TGTGCCAGCAGCTTTGGGCCTAGTTCCGGGGAGCTGTTTTTT.

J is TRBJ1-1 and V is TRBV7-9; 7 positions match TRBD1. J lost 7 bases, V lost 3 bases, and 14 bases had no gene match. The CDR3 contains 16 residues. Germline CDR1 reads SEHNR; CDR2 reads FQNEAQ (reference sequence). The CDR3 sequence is CASSFPLGQGDVEAFF. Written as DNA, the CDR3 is TGTGCCAGCAGCTTCCCCTTGGGCCAGGGGGATGTTGAAGCTTTCTTT. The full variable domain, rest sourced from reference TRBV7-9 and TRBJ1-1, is DTGVSQNPRHKITKRGQNVTFRCDPISEHNRLYWYRQTLGQGPEFLTYFQNEAQLEKSRLLSDRFSAERPKGSFSTLEIQRTEQGDSAMYLCASSFPLGQGDVEAFFGQGTRLTVV.

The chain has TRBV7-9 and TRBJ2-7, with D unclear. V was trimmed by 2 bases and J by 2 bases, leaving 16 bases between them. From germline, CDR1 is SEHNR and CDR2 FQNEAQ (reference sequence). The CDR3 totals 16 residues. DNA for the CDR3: TGTGCCAGCAGCTTAACTCGTGGGCCTACACCCTACGAGCAGTACTTC. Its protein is CASSLTRGPTPYEQYF.

The CDR3 DNA is TGTGCCAGCAGCCAACTAGGGGGCGGAACTAACTATGGCTACACCTTC. Protein: CASSQLGGGTNYGYTF. The rearrangement joins TRBV3-1 (or the pseudogene TRBV3-2) to TRBJ1-2; 7 bases are a match to TRBD1. J was trimmed by 0 bases and V by 2 bases; bases with no gene match: 6. The CDR3 is 16 residues long. Germline V lookup: CDR1 LGHDT, CDR2 YNNKEL (reference sequence).

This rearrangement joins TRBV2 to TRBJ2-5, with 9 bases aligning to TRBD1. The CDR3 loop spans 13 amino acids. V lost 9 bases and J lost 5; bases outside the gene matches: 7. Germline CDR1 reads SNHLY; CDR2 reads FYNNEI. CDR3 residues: CASYRGRVETQYF. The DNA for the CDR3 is TGTGCCAGTTACAGGGGGCGCGTGGAGACCCAGTACTTC. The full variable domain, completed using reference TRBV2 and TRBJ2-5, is EPEVTQTPSHQVTQMGQEVILRCVPISNHLYFYWYRQILGQKVEFLVSFYNNEISEKSEIFDDQFSVERPDGSNFTLKIRSTKLEDSAMYFCASYRGRVETQYFGPGTRLLVL.

In DNA form, the CDR3 reads TGTGCCAGCAGCTTGTCCGAGGCTGAAGCTTTCTTT. It specifies CASSLSEAEAFF. The rearrangement links TRBV5-4 to TRBJ1-1; no definite D call. CDR1 and CDR2 from the germline V gene are SGHNT and YYREEE (reference sequence). CDR3 length equals 12 residues. The V end lost 1 base, the J end lost 6 bases, and 7 bases lay between the germline ends.

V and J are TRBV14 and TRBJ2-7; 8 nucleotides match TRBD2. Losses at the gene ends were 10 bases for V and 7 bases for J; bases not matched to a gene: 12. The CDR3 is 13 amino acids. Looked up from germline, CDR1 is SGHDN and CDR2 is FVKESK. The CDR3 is CATREAGVREQYF. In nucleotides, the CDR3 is TGTGCCACCAGGGAAGCGGGAGTGAGGGAGCAGTACTTC. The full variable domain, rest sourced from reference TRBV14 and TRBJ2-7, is EAGVTQFPSHSVIEKGQTVTLRCDPISGHDNLYWYRRVMGKEIKFLLHFVKESKQDESGMPNNRFLAERTGGTYSTLKVQPAELEDSGVYFCATREAGVREQYFGPGTRLTVT.

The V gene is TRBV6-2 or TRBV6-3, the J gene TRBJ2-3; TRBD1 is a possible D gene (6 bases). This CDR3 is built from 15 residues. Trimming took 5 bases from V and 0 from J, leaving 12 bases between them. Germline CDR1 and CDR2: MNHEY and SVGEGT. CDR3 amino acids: CASSLQGTSTDTQYF. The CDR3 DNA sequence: TGTGCCAGCAGTCTACAGGGAACTAGCACAGATACGCAGTATTTT.

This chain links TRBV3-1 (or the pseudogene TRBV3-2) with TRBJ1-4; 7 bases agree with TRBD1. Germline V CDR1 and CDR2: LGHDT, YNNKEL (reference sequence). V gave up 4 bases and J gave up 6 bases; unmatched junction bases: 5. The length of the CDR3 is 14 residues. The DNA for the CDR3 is TGTGCCAGCAGCCCCTTTGGACAGGATGAAAAACTGTTTTTT. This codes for CASSPFGQDEKLFF.

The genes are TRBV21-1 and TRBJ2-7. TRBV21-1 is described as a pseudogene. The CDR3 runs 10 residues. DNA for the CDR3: TGTGCCAGCAGCGGGGACGAGCAGTACTTC. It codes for CASSGDEQYF.

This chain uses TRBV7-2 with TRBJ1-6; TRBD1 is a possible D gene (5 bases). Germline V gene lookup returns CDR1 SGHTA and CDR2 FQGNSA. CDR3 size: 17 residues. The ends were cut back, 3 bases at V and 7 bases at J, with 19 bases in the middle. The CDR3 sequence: CASSFWSPGPINSPLHF. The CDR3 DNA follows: TGTGCCAGCAGCTTTTGGTCACCGGGACCGATAAATTCACCCCTCCACTTT. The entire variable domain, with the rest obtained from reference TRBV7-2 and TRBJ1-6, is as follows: GAGVSQSPSNKVTEKGKDVELRCDPISGHTALYWYRQSLGQGLEFLIYFQGNSAPDKSGLPSDRFSAERTGGSVSTLTIQRTQQEDSAVYLCASSFWSPGPINSPLHFGNGTRLTVT.